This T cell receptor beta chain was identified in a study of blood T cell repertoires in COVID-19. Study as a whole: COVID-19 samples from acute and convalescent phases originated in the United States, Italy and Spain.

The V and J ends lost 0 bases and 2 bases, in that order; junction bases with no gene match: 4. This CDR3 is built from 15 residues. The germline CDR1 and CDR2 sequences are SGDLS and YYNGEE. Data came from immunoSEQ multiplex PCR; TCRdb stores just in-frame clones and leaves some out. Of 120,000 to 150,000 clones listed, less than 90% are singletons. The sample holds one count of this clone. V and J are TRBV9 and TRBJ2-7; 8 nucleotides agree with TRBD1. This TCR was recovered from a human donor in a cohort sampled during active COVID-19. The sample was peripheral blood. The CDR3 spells CASSVGGTGPYEQYF. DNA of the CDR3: TGTGCCAGCAGCGTAGGGGGGACAGGCCCCTACGAGCAGTACTTC.